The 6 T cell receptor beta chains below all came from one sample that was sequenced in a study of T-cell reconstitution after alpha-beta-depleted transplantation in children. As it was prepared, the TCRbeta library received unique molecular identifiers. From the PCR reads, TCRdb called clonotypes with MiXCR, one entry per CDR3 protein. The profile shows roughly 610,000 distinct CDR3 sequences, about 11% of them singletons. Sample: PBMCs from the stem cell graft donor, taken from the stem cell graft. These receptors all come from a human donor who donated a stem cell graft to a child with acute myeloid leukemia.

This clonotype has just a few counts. This CDR3 is CASSRGDSSGELFF. As DNA, the CDR3 is TGTGCCAGCAGCCGTGGGGACAGCTCCGGGGAGCTGTTTTTT. The rearrangement links TRBV7-9 to TRBJ2-2, with TRBD1 matching over 7 bases. The CDR3 is 14 residues long. Germline CDR1 reads SEHNR; CDR2 reads FQNEAQ (reference sequence). V gave up 5 bases and J gave up 6 bases; unmatched junction bases: 6.

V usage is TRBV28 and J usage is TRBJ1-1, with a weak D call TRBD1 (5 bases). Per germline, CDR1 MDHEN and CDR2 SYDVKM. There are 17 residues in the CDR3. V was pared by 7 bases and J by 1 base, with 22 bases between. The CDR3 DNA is TGTGCCAGCACCAACGGCGGCAGGGCGATTCAGAACACTGAAGCTTTCTTT. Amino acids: CASTNGGRAIQNTEAFF.

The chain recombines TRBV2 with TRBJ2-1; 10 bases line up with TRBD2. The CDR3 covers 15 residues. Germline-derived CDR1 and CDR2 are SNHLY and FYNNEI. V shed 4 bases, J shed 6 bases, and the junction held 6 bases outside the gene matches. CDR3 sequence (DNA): TGTGCCAGCAGTGTAGGGATAGCGGGGGGCAATGAGCAGTTCTTC. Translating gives CASSVGIAGGNEQFF.

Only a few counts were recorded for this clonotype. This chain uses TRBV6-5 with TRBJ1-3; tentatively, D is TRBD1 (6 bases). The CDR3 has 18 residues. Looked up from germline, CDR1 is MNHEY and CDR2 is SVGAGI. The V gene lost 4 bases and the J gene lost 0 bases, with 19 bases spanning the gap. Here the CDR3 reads CASSSRVQQGFSGNTIYF. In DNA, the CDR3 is TGTGCCAGCAGTTCGCGGGTACAACAGGGATTCTCTGGAAACACCATATATTTT.

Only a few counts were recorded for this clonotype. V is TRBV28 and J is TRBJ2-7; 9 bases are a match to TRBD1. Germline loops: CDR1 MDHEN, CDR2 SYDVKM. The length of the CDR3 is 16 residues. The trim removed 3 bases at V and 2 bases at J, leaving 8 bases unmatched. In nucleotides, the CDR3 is TGTGCCAGCAGTTTTCACACAGGGGGCTCGACCTACGAGCAGTACTTC. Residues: CASSFHTGGSTYEQYF.

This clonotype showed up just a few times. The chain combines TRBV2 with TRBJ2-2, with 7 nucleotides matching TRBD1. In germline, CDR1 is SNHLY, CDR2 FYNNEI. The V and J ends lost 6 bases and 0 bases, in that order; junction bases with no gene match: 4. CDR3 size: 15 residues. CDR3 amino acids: CASRGDSTNTGELFF. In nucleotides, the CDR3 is TGTGCCAGCAGGGGGGACAGTACGAACACCGGGGAGCTGTTTTTT. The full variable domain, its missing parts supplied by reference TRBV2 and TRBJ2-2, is EPEVTQTPSHQVTQMGQEVILRCVPISNHLYFYWYRQILGQKVEFLVSFYNNEISEKSEIFDDQFSVERPDGSNFTLKIRSTKLEDSAMYFCASRGDSTNTGELFFGEGSRLTVL.